A single T cell receptor (beta chain) is shown here with its context. The antigen is undetermined. The sample belongs to a study of T cell responses to AZD1222 COVID-19 vaccine. Study results and caveats: Donors in the cohort were predominantly white British and more often female, and clonal diversity was possibly underestimated.

Data came from immunoSEQ multiplex PCR; TCRdb stores just in-frame clones and leaves some out. Of 120,000 or so clones in the sample, roughly nine tenths were seen once. This specimen consisted of peripheral blood, obtained on day 0 of AZD1222 vaccination. The clonotype originates from an adult in good health.

The CDR3 reads CASSDTVMNTEAFF. DNA of the CDR3: TGTGCCAGCTCGGACACAGTGATGAACACTGAAGCTTTCTTT. V and J are TRBV27 and TRBJ1-1; TRBD1 is a possible D gene (5 bases). The V end lost 8 bases, the J end lost 0 bases, and 13 bases lay between the germline ends. Germline V gene lookup returns CDR1 MNHEY and CDR2 SMNVEV (reference sequence). The CDR3 sequence is 14 residues long.